A single T cell receptor (beta chain) is shown here with its context. A single count supports this clone. Its specific antigen is unknown. The sample holds no much larger clone one base away, and base qualities are not on file. The immunoSEQ Assay, a bias-controlled multiplex PCR, was used to amplify TCRbeta CDR3 regions from genomic DNA. In the original analysis: Nucleated cell counts per sample were estimated from amplification of reference gene primers within the assay. To quantify the absolute abundance of each unique TCRbeta CDR3 rearrangement, sequence reads were collapsed and filtered. For each sample, productive Simpson clonality was calculated as the square root of Simpson's diversity index across productive rearrangements. Imported from immuneACCESS, the table was reduced by TCRdb to in-frame sequences with V and J called. These copies leave out some clones; in studies compared against another copy, an unresolved V gene accounts for under half, and the cause of the remainder is not known. From that table come the V and J calls and clone size; the DNA was used to work out D and trimming. This sample comprises under 350,000 clones, 86% of them detected only once. The ten largest make up roughly 4% of the sample.

In the prospective study, participants were about 18 to 95 years old, resided in 24 geographic areas of the United States, and were enrolled through a virtual design. In the prospective study, cohorts were assigned on the basis of participant-reported clinical history obtained from a screening survey and a study questionnaire. In the prospective study, whole blood, serum and a nasopharyngeal or oropharyngeal swab were collected from each participant by mobile phlebotomists. Prospective study participants could optionally give additional blood draws and questionnaires over an approximately two-month period. Before DNA extraction, prospective study blood samples were shipped either frozen or at room temperature. CDR1 and CDR2 were assigned from the germline V gene as MDHEN and SYDVKM. The CDR3, cysteine through phenylalanine, is 18 amino acids long. Of all the DNA, just the CDR3 is kept, 54 bases in frame from base 1. The germline V and J ends show losses of 7 bases and 0 bases respectively, and no gene match explains 12 bases of the junction.

The sample originates from a study of blood T cell repertoires in COVID-19 (dated by TCRdb to about 2020). Context from the whole study: Collaborator samples came from the United States, Italy and Spain and covered acute and convalescent phases of COVID-19. The prospective study material was composed of cDNA or gDNA derived from T cells, B-cell-depleted T cells, or PBMCs. Deeply sampled blood TCRbeta repertoires from subjects exposed to, actively infected with, or recovered from COVID-19 were included in the dataset. HLA class I and class II types, where available, came from metadata supplied by the sample provider rather than from assay-based typing. The repertoires were released in a freely available public database meant as a resource for research on the immune response to SARS-CoV-2. Samples came from the ongoing ImmuneRACE study (first 160 participants) plus 1,254 subjects from 6 global collaborators. The sample metadata nearly always contained a de-identified subject ID, COVID-19 status, age in years and sex. On the study overall, not on this receptor specifically: Clinical and demographic metadata were provided uncurated, with the amount varying by source and participant.

This receptor was obtained from a middle-aged woman with acute COVID-19. The chain was built from TRBV28 and TRBJ2-2, with 9 bases aligning to TRBD1. Sequencing used PBMCs or T cells enriched from blood (not recorded which). The sequenced DNA is TGTGCCAGCACCCCCAGGGGGGACAGGGTATCGAACACCGGGGAGCTGTTTTTT. Its protein reads: CASTPRGDRVSNTGELFF.